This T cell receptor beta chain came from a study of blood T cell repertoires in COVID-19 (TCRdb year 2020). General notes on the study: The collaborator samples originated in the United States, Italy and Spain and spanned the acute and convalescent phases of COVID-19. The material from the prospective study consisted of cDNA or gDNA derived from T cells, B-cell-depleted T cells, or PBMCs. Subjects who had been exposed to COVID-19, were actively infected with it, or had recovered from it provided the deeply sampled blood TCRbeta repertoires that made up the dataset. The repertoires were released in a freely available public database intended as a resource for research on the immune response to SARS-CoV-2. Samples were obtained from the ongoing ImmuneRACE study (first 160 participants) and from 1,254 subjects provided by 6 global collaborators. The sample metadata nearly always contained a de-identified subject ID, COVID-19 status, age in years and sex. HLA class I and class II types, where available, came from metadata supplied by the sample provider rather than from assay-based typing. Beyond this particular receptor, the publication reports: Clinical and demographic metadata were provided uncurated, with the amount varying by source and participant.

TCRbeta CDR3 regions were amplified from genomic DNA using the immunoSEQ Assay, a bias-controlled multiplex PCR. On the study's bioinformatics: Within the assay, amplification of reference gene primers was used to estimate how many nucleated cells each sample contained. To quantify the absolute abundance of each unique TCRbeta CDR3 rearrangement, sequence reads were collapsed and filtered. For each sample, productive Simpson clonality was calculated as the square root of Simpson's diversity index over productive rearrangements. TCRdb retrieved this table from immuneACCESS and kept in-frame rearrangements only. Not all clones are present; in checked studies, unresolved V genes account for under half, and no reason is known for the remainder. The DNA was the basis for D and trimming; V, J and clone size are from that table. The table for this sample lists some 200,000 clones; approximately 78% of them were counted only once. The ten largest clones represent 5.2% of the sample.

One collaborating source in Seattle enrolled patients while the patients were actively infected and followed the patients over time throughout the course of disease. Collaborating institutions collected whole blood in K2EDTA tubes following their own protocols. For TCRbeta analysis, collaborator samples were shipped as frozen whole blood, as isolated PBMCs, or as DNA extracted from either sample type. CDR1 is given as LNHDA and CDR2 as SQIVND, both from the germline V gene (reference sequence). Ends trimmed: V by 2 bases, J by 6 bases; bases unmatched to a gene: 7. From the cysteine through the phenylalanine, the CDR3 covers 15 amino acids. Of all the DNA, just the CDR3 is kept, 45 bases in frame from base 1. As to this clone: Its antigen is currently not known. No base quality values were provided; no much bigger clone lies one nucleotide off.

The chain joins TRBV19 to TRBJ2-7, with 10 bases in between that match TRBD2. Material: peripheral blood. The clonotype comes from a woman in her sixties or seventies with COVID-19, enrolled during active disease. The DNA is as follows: TGTGCCAGTAGTATACTAGCGGGAGTAGGCGGCGAGCAGTACTTC. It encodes CASSILAGVGGEQYF.